This entry features one TCR beta chain sequence. Its antigen is currently unknown. Assay: immunoSEQ multiplex PCR; the TCRdb copy retains only in-frame clones and omits some. This sample has about 120,000 clones, with roughly 90% found just once. This record belongs to a study of T cell responses to AZD1222 COVID-19 vaccine. Broader study findings: Compared with day 0, the breadth and depth of the Spike-specific TCR repertoire rose significantly after two doses of AZD1222.

The ends lost 5 bases at V and 3 bases at J; junction bases unmatched: 4. Germline assignment: CDR1 SGHTA and CDR2 FQGNSA. This CDR3 has 14 residues. The chain employs TRBV7-2 and TRBJ2-7, with TRBD1 identical over 10 bases. This receptor was obtained from an adult in good health. The material was peripheral blood, obtained on day 0 of AZD1222 vaccination. CDR3 in amino acids: CASSADRGHYEQYF. The CDR3 DNA follows: TGTGCCAGCAGCGCCGACAGGGGGCACTACGAGCAGTACTTC.